The next 9 T cell receptor beta chains were all read from a single sample in a study of T cell changes during pregnancy in multiple sclerosis. TCRdb keeps only in-frame clones here, not all; method: immunoSEQ multiplex PCR. The sample lists about 110,000 clones, roughly 90% seen once, with 1.5% to 2% in the top ten. The specimen was peripheral blood, collected after pregnancy. These receptors were collected from a female donor with multiple sclerosis, enrolled in a pregnancy study.

The J gene is TRBJ2-1, the V gene TRBV4-1; a weak D match, TRBD2 (5 bases). This CDR3 contains 15 residues. Deletions cut 3 bases from V and 7 bases from J, with 16 bases between. Germline CDR1 MGHRA, CDR2 YSYEKL. CDR3 sequence (DNA): TGCGCCAGCAGCCAGGTCGGAGGAGGAGAGAATGAGCAGTTCTTC. Translating gives CASSQVGGGENEQFF.

The chain combines TRBV5-6 with TRBJ1-1; D gene unclear. V lost 3 bases and J lost 7, with 13 bases in between. The CDR3 covers 13 residues. Germline values: CDR1 SGHDT, CDR2 YYEEEE. CDR3 sequence: CASSSVGLHEAFF. In DNA, the CDR3 is TGTGCCAGCAGCTCGGTCGGACTCCATGAAGCTTTCTTT.

The rearrangement joins TRBV7-9 to TRBJ1-1; possibly TRBD1 for D (5 bases). Trimming left V 10 bases short and J 8 bases short, with 14 bases between. The V gene's germline CDR1 is SEHNR and CDR2 FQNEAQ (reference sequence). The CDR3 has 11 residues. CDR3 loop: CANERRQEAFF. Written as DNA, the CDR3 is TGTGCCAACGAAAGAAGACAGGAAGCTTTCTTT.

This clone appeared a few times. The chain employs TRBV6-1 and TRBJ2-2; possibly TRBD2 for D (6 bases). V was clipped by 7 bases and J by 3 bases, with 12 bases between them. The germline V gene has CDR1 MNHNS and CDR2 SASEGT. This CDR3 spans 14 amino acids. The CDR3 DNA reads as TGTGCCAGCAAGTTGAGGAGGGACACCGGGGAGCTGTTTTTT. Its protein product is CASKLRRDTGELFF.

The gene calls are TRBV6-5 and TRBJ2-1, with D perhaps TRBD2 (5 bases). The CDR3 covers 15 residues. The V gene's germline CDR1 is MNHEY and CDR2 SVGAGI. The V end lost 0 bases, the J end lost 7 bases, and 13 bases lay between the germline ends. The CDR3 DNA reads TGTGCCAGCAGTTACTCGTCTGGGAGAGCTAATGAGCAGTTCTTC. As protein: CASSYSSGRANEQFF.

V is TRBV6-6 and J is TRBJ2-5, with TRBD1 as a possible D gene (5 bases). The CDR3 spans 14 residues. The ends were cut back, 2 bases at V and 1 base at J, with 8 bases in the middle. Germline-derived CDR1 and CDR2 are MNHNY and SVGAGI (reference sequence). The CDR3 here is CASSYKGFQETQYF. For the CDR3, the DNA is TGTGCCAGCAGTTACAAGGGGTTCCAAGAGACCCAGTACTTC.

The V gene is TRBV10-3, the J gene TRBJ1-4; TRBD1 matches 12 bases. The CDR3 runs to 16 residues. Germline V gives CDR1 ENHRY, CDR2 SYGVKD. V trimming: 0 bases; J trimming: 6 bases; junction bases outside the gene matches: 2. Here the CDR3 reads CAISESGQGADEKLFF. CDR3 DNA sequence: TGTGCCATCAGTGAGTCGGGACAGGGGGCCGATGAAAAACTGTTTTTT.

The chain recombines TRBV30 with TRBJ1-3; D ambiguous. Trimming stripped 4 bases from V and 1 base from J, with 8 bases between. CDR3 length: 13 amino acids. Germline assignment: CDR1 GTSNPN and CDR2 SVGIG (reference sequence). CDR3 sequence: CAWTPGSGNTIYF. The CDR3 DNA reads as TGTGCCTGGACACCGGGATCTGGAAACACCATATATTTT. Full variable domain (missing parts from reference TRBV30 and TRBJ1-3): SQTIHQWPATLVQPVGSPLSLECTVEGTSNPNLYWYRQAAGRGLQLLFYSVGIGQISSEVPQNLSASRPQDRQFILSSKKLLLSDSGFYLCAWTPGSGNTIYFGEGSWLTVV.

The chain uses TRBV30 and TRBJ1-1; D remains unclear. The V end was cut by 2 bases, the J end by 1 base, with 11 bases between. The CDR3 is made up of 14 amino acids. Germline V gene data show CDR1 as GTSNPN and CDR2 as SVGIG (reference sequence). The CDR3 region has the DNA TGTGCCTGGAGTAAGGGAGTTAGGAACACTGAAGCTTTCTTT. It codes for CAWSKGVRNTEAFF.